The clone carrying this T cell receptor (beta chain) has a handful of counts. Its target is not known. This sample is part of a study of identical twins. Broader study findings: These conclusions were based on statistical analysis (cross-sectional, not following the same donors). Recombination models fit unrelated individuals' TCR alpha sharing but underestimated twins'.

Through template switching, a universal primer site was introduced, and the cDNA contained unique molecular identifiers. TCRdb called the 5' RACE reads again in MiXCR, with one record for every CDR3 protein. The table lists about 720,000 distinct CDR3 sequences, 8.5% to 9.5% of them singletons, with roughly 0.97% in the top ten. The V and J ends lost 2 bases and 3 bases, in that order; junction bases with no gene match: 7. CDR3 length: 16 amino acids. Germline CDR1 SGHTA, CDR2 FQGNSA. This same sample was also part of a study on yellow fever vaccine responses in identical twins.

The sequenced material came from PBMCs. The chain employs TRBV7-2 and TRBJ2-5, with 9 positions matching TRBD2. The sequence came from a woman in her late teens or twenties in good health. The CDR3 spells CASSLWSAGGEETQYF. CDR3 nucleotides: TGTGCCAGCAGCTTATGGTCGGCGGGAGGGGAAGAGACCCAGTACTTC.